The next 3 T cell receptor beta chains were all read from a single sample in a study of blood T cell repertoires in COVID-19. Profiled with immunoSEQ multiplex PCR; TCRdb holds only in-frame clones, not every one. The sample consists of hundreds of thousands of clones, around four fifths of them appearing once. The sample consisted of PBMCs or T cells enriched from blood (not recorded which). These receptor sequences come from a woman in her 50s who had been exposed to COVID-19.

V usage is TRBV7-8 and J usage is TRBJ1-1; 8 nucleotides match TRBD1. The junction had 12 bases not matched to a gene; V was cut back by 5 bases and J by 10 bases. CDR3 size: 14 residues. Germline V gene lookup returns CDR1 SGHVS and CDR2 FQNEAQ. The chain's CDR3 is CASSPPTGTGGAFF. CDR3 coding DNA: TGTGCCAGCAGCCCCCCAACCGGGACAGGAGGAGCTTTCTTT. Variable domain in full (rest from reference TRBV7-8 and TRBJ1-1): GAGVSQSPRYKVAKRGQDVALRCDPISGHVSLFWYQQALGQGPEFLTYFQNEAQLDKSGLPSDRFFAERPEGSVSTLKIQRTQQEDSAVYLCASSPPTGTGGAFFGQGTRLTVV.

This chain uses TRBV7-8 with TRBJ2-7; TRBD1 aligns across 7 bases. The J segment lost 3 bases and the V segment lost 5 bases, leaving 7 bases of the junction unmatched. The CDR3 has 14 residues. Germline CDR1 and CDR2: SGHVS and FQNEAQ. As DNA, the CDR3 is TGTGCCAGCAGCCAAGACAGGGCATTCTACGAGCAGTACTTC. Translated, it gives CASSQDRAFYEQYF. Variable domain in full (rest from reference TRBV7-8 and TRBJ2-7): GAGVSQSPRYKVAKRGQDVALRCDPISGHVSLFWYQQALGQGPEFLTYFQNEAQLDKSGLPSDRFFAERPEGSVSTLKIQRTQQEDSAVYLCASSQDRAFYEQYFGPGTRLTVT.

The chain is built from TRBV28 and TRBJ1-5; tentative D call: TRBD1 (5 bases). V lost 7 bases to trimming and J lost 6 bases, with 13 bases between them. This CDR3 has 13 residues. The germline gives CDR1 MDHEN, CDR2 SYDVKM. The CDR3 protein is CASIGRASQPQHF. CDR3 nucleotide sequence: TGTGCCAGCATAGGCAGGGCCAGTCAGCCCCAGCATTTT.